The 8 T cell receptor beta chains below come from one sample, sequenced in a study of PD-1 blockade in classical Hodgkin lymphoma. This table comes from immunoSEQ multiplex PCR, and its TCRdb copy is limited to in-frame clones, with some not included. The profile shows some 96,000 clones, over 80% of them singletons. Each and every patient relapsed after autologous stem cell transplantation, and patients got differing brentuximab vedotin exposure. Sequenced here: peripheral blood mononuclear cells (PBMCs), sampled at baseline. All receptors derive from a human donor with classical Hodgkin lymphoma.

The chain combines TRBV28 with TRBJ1-2; D is unclear. This CDR3 region has 13 residues. With 6 bases removed from V and 8 bases from J, the gap between germline ends came to 16 bases. Germline CDR1 is MDHEN and CDR2 is SYDVKM. The chain's CDR3 is CASSAEEIRGYTF. CDR3 bases: TGTGCCAGCAGCGCAGAGGAGATTAGGGGCTACACCTTC.

This clone was found once. The V gene is TRBV7-7, the J gene TRBJ2-5; 13 bases fit TRBD2. With 1 base clipped from V and 5 bases from J, the junction kept 4 bases outside the gene matches. Germline assignment: CDR1 SSHAT and CDR2 FNYEAQ (reference sequence). The CDR3 loop spans 16 amino acids. The CDR3 DNA is TGTGCCAGCAGCTTAGGACTAGCGGGAGGTGGTGAGACCCAGTACTTC. Translation gives CASSLGLAGGGETQYF.

J is TRBJ2-5 and V is TRBV7-6; D possibly corresponds to TRBD1 (6 bases). With 5 bases removed from V and 5 bases from J, the gap between germline ends came to 18 bases. The CDR3 is 15 amino acids. Germline V gene data show CDR1 as SGHVS and CDR2 as FNYEAQ. CDR3 region: CASSTLQQGVETQYF. The CDR3 DNA follows: TGTGCCAGCAGCACCCTCCAACAGGGTGTGGAGACCCAGTACTTC.

The rearrangement uses TRBV6-1 and TRBJ1-1; no clear D. Trimming cost V 5 bases and J 2 bases, with 6 bases left between them. Per germline, CDR1 MNHNS and CDR2 SASEGT. The CDR3 runs 12 residues. The CDR3: CASSSPNTEAFF. The CDR3 DNA reads as TGTGCCAGCAGTTCCCCCAACACTGAAGCTTTCTTT.

The chain has TRBV10-2 and TRBJ1-5, with no clear D. Germline V gene data show CDR1 as WSHSY and CDR2 as SAAADI. This CDR3 is 14 amino acids long. V was trimmed by 0 bases and J by 1 base, leaving 4 bases between them. DNA for the CDR3: TGCGCCAGCAGTGAGTCGACCAGCAATCAGCCCCAGCATTTT. Translating it yields CASSESTSNQPQHF.

V and J are TRBV29-1 and TRBJ1-2; the match to TRBD1 covers 10 bases. The CDR3 is made up of 12 amino acids. Trimming cost V 6 bases and J 8 bases; bases outside gene matches: 6. Germline V gene lookup returns CDR1 SQVTM and CDR2 ANQGSEA. CDR3 residues: CSVRTGGAGYTF. CDR3 DNA sequence: TGCAGCGTCCGGACAGGGGGAGCGGGCTACACCTTC.

The chain is built from TRBV7-6 and TRBJ1-1; 8 nucleotides agree with TRBD1. The germline V gene has CDR1 SGHVS and CDR2 FNYEAQ. V was clipped by 5 bases and J by 7 bases; unmatched bases: 9. CDR3 length equals 14 residues. For the CDR3, the DNA is TGTGCCAGCAGCCCGGTGGACAGGGCTATTGAAGCTTTCTTT. This sequence encodes CASSPVDRAIEAFF.

This chain links TRBV2 with TRBJ2-3, with 9 bases matching TRBD2. With V trimmed by 9 bases and J by 4 bases, 26 bases remained unmatched. The germline gives CDR1 SNHLY, CDR2 FYNNEI. The CDR3 is made up of 20 amino acids. CDR3 loop: CARSGGLLAGAGQGADTQYF. The CDR3 coding sequence is TGTGCCAGGAGCGGGGGGTTATTAGCGGGAGCGGGGCAAGGAGCAGATACGCAGTATTTT.